The sequence of this TCR beta chain was determined in a study of identifying expanded T cells in peripheral blood. Study-level points and caveats: Technical replicates showed roughly 1.2 changed clones; approximately two weeks around 15; four weeks 19. Roughly two-week clone count variance significantly increased as total template count grew.

The CDR3 is 15 amino acids. Trimming removed 2 bases at V and 1 base at J, with 9 bases between. CDR1 SGHRS and CDR2 YFSETQ come from the germline V gene. Collection occurred without any documented infections or immune events in donors. The count of this clone is one. The antigen is undetermined. Method: immunoSEQ multiplex PCR; TCRdb's copy keeps in-frame clones and lacks some. Of 80,000 to 95,000 clones in the sample, approximately 88% are singletons; the top ten hold 3% to 4%. Sample: blood. This rearrangement joins TRBV5-1 to TRBJ2-2, with D maybe TRBD1 (6 bases). The TCR sequence derives from a person aged 18 to 69 in good health. The DNA for the CDR3 is TGCGCCAGCAGCTTACAACAGGGGAACACCGGGGAGCTGTTTTTT. It codes for CASSLQQGNTGELFF.